Sequencing of this T cell receptor beta chain was carried out in a study of tumor and adjacent non-tumor tissue in lung cancer (dated by TCRdb to the late 2010s). Context from the whole study: Patients with adenocarcinoma (approximately twelve), squamous cell carcinoma (2) and small cell lung cancer (1) were included in the cohort. The 15 enrolled patients, of whom some ten were men and 5 were women, were aged 31 to 76 years and were diagnosed with TNM stage I to III disease. Using bulk TCRbeta repertoires from roughly 14 lung cancer patients, the study set lung tumor tissue side by side with matched distant non-tumor lung tissue. Sequencing generated a total of about 130,000,000 productive TCRbeta reads, averaging approximately 3.8 million reads per sample. Some 30 paired specimens, one tumor and one normal lung sample per patient, were profiled by TCRbeta CDR3 sequencing. Study-wide conclusions, independent of this receptor: Neither the sequencing platform nor unique molecular identifiers are named or mentioned anywhere in the methods. Significantly higher TCR diversity was found in younger patients, and higher tumor TCR diversity was associated with shorter overall and disease-free survival. Tumor tissue showed significantly higher TCR diversity (inverse Simpson) than normal lung tissue, at roughly 430 vs 170 (P = 0.0075, Mann-Whitney U test). Peripheral blood was not sequenced, so blood TCRbeta repertoires were not examined in the lung cancer patients of the study. A significantly larger cumulative share of the repertoire was made up by the top 100 clones in normal lung than in tumor tissue. Only roughly 14 patients were in the cohort, and the authors stated that larger samples and more detailed clinical data are needed.

Concerning this clonotype: Its antigen specificity is not known. One junction end does not reproduce the germline sequence, and a read error may be involved.

Receptor amplification or capture employed multiplex PCR. The run used an Illumina HiSeq 2500. TCRbeta libraries were constructed through three rounds of nested PCR with primers (Table S4) according to protocols adapted from ARM-PCR. PCR products of 200-500 bp were gel-excised and purified with the QIAquick gel extraction kit before sequencing. Turning to the authors' computational methods: Reads were cleaned using Trimmomatic, were merged into complete CDR3 sequences using FLASH, and were assigned to V(D)J germline segments using MiTCR. Clonal diversity was calculated as the inverse Simpson's index using VDJtools. In-frame sequences lacking a premature stop codon were counted as productive reads. TCRdb handled the public reads itself, with Q25 trimming in fastp and clone calling in MiXCR, and kept productive beta chains. Every distinct CDR3 protein forms one entry, paired with its most common genes and DNA. TCRdb, not the authors, supplied the V and J calls. This sample gives about 100,000 distinct CDR3 sequences in total; 50% to 70% of them show up just once. The ten largest clones take up 15% to 20% of the sample.

RNA was isolated from bulk unsorted tissue, and RNA quality was assessed with a NanoDrop ND-1000 and an Agilent 2100. For the normal lung samples, distant non-tumor tissue was collected more than 3 cm away from the tumor edge. Donors were newly diagnosed lung cancer patients admitted for thoracic surgery in China between August and November 2014, without prior chemotherapy. Patients with previous radiotherapy or chemotherapy, or with another concurrent cancer, were excluded from the study. Surgical tissue pieces of about 1-2 cm3 were preserved in RNAlater solution and stored at -80 °C until use. There are 13 amino acids in the CDR3, from cysteine to phenylalanine inclusive. Of the read, only the CDR3 DNA is kept; its 39 bases are in frame from base 1. CDR1 is given as SGHAT and CDR2 as FQNNGV, both from the germline V gene.

Here the chain combines TRBV11-2 and TRBJ2-2, with 7 bases aligning to TRBD1. Material: distant non-tumor lung tissue. The TCR originated in a young man with non-small cell lung cancer. The CDR3 protein: CTRSSTGAGELFF. The DNA sequence is given as TGCACCAGGAGCTCCACAGGGGCCGGGGAGCTGTTTTTT.